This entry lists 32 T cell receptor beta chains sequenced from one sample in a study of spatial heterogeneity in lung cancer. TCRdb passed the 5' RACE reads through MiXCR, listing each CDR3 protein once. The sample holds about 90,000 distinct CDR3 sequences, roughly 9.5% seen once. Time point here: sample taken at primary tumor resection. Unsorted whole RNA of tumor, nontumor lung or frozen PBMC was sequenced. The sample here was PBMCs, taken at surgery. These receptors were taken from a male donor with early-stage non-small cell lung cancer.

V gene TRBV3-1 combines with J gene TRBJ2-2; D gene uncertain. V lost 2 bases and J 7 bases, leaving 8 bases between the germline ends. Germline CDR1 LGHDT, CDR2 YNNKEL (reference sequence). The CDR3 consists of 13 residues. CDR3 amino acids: CASSQWDGGELFF. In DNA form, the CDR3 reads TGTGCCAGCAGCCAATGGGATGGCGGGGAGCTGTTTTTT. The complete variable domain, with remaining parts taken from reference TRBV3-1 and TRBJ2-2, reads DTAVSQTPKYLVTQMGNDKSIKCEQNLGHDTMYWYKQDSKKFLKIMFSYNNKELIINETVPNRFSPKSPDKAHLNLHINSLELGDSAVYFCASSQWDGGELFFGEGSRLTVL.

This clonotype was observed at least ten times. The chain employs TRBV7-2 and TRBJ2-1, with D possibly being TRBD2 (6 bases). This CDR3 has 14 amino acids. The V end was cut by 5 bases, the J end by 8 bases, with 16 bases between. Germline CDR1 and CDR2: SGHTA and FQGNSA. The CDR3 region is CASSTRLGGDEQFF. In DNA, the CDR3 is TGTGCCAGCAGCACACGACTAGGAGGAGATGAGCAGTTCTTC.

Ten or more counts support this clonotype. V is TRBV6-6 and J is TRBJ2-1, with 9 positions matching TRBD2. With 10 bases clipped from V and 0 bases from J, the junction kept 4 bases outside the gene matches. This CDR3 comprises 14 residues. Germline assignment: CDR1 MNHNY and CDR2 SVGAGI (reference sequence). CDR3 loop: CATWGLASYNEQFF. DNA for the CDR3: TGTGCCACGTGGGGACTAGCCTCCTACAATGAGCAGTTCTTC.

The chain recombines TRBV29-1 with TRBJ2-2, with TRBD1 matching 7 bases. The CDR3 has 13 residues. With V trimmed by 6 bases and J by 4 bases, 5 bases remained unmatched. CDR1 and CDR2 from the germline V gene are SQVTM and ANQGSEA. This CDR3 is CSVTGIFTGELFF. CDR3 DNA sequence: TGCAGCGTGACAGGGATCTTCACCGGGGAGCTGTTTTTT.

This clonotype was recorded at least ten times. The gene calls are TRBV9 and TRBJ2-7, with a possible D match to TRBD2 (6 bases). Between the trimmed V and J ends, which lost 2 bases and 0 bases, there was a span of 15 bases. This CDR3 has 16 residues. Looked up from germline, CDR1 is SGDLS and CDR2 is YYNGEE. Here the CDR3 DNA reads TGTGCCAGCAGCGTTGAACTAGCCGCAAGCTCCTACGAGCAGTACTTC. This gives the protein CASSVELAASSYEQYF. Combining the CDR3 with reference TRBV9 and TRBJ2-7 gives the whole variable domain DSGVTQTPKHLITATGQRVTLRCSPRSGDLSVYWYQQSLDQGLQFLIQYYNGEERAKGNILERFSAQQFPDLHSELNLSSLELGDSALYFCASSVELAASSYEQYFGPGTRLTVT.

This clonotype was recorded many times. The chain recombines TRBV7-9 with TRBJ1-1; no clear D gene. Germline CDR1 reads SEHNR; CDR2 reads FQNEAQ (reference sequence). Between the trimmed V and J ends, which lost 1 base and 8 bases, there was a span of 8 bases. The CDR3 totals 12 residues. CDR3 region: CASSLGDLEAFF. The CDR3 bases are TGTGCCAGCAGCTTAGGAGACTTAGAAGCTTTCTTT. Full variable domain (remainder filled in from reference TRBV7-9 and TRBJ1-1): DTGVSQNPRHKITKRGQNVTFRCDPISEHNRLYWYRQTLGQGPEFLTYFQNEAQLEKSRLLSDRFSAERPKGSFSTLEIQRTEQGDSAMYLCASSLGDLEAFFGQGTRLTVV.

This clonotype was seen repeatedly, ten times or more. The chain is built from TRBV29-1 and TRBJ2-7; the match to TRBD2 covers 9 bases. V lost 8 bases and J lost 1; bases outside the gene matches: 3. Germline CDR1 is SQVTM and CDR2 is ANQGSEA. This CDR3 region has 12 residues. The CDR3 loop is CSPSGESYEQYF. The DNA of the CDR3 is TGCAGCCCTAGCGGGGAATCCTACGAGCAGTACTTC.

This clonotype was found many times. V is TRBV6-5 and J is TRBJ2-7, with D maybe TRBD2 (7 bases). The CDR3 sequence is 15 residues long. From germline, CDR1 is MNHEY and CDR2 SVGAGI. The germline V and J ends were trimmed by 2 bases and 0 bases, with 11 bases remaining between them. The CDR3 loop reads CASSYAGAASYEQYF. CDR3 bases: TGTGCCAGCAGTTACGCGGGGGCCGCCTCCTACGAGCAGTACTTC.

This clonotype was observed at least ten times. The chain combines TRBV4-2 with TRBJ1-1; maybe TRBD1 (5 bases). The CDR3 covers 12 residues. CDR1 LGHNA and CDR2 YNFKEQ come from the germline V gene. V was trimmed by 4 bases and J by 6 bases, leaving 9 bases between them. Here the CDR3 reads CASSPGGAEAFF. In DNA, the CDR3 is TGTGCCAGCAGCCCGGGGGGGGCTGAAGCTTTCTTT.

The CDR3 reads CASSQGTSYQETQYF. DNA for the CDR3: TGCGCCAGCAGCCAAGGGACTTCGTACCAAGAGACCCAGTACTTC. V gene TRBV4-3 combines with J gene TRBJ2-5; D may be TRBD2 (5 bases). V was pared by 1 base and J by 0 bases, with 9 bases between. The CDR3 is 15 amino acids. Germline lookup yields CDR1 LGHNA and CDR2 YSLEER.

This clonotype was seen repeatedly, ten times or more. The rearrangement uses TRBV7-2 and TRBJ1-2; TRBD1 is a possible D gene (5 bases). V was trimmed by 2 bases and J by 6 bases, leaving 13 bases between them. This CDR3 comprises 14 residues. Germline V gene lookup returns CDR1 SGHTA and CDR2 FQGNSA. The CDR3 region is CASSLMGTGDGYTF. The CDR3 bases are TGTGCCAGCAGCTTAATGGGAACGGGGGATGGCTACACCTTC.

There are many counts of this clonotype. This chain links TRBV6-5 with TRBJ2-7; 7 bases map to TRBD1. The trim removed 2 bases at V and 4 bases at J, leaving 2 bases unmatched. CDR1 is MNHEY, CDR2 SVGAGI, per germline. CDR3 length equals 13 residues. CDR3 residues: CASSYRTGYEQYF. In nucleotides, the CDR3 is TGTGCCAGCAGTTACCGGACAGGTTACGAGCAGTACTTC.

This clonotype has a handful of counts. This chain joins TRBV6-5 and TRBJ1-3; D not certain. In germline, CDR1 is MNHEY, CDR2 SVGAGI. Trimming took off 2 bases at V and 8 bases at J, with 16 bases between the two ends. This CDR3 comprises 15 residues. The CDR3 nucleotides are TGTGCCAGCAGTTACGAGGCGGGGAGCGGACACACCATATATTTT. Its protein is CASSYEAGSGHTIYF.

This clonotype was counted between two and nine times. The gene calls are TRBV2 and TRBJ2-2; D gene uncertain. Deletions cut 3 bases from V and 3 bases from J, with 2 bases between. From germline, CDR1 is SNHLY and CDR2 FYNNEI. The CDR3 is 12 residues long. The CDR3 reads CASSEDTGELFF. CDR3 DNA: TGTGCCAGCAGTGAGGACACCGGGGAGCTGTTTTTT. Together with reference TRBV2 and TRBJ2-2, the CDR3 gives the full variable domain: EPEVTQTPSHQVTQMGQEVILRCVPISNHLYFYWYRQILGQKVEFLVSFYNNEISEKSEIFDDQFSVERPDGSNFTLKIRSTKLEDSAMYFCASSEDTGELFFGEGSRLTVL.

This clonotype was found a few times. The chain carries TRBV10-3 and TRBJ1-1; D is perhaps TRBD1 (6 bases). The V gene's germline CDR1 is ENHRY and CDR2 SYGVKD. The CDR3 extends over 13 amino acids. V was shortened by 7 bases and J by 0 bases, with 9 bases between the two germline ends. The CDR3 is CAITRQVNTEAFF. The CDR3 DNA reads TGTGCCATCACCCGACAGGTGAACACTGAAGCTTTCTTT.

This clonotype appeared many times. As DNA, the CDR3 is TGTGCCAGCAGTTACTCGATCAGGGGGCGTGACGAGCAGTACTTC. This gives the protein CASSYSIRGRDEQYF. The rearrangement uses TRBV6-6 and TRBJ2-7, with 8 bases aligning to TRBD1. This CDR3 is 15 amino acids long. Germline V gene data show CDR1 as MNHNY and CDR2 as SVGAGI (reference sequence). Trimming took 0 bases from V and 5 from J; bases not matched to a gene: 6.

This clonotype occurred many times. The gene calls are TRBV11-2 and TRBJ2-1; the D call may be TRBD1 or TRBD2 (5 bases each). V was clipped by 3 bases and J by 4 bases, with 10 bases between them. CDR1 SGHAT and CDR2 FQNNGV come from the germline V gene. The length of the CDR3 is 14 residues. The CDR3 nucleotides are TGTGCCAGCAGCTTGGGACCGGTATACAATGAGCAGTTCTTC. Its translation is CASSLGPVYNEQFF.

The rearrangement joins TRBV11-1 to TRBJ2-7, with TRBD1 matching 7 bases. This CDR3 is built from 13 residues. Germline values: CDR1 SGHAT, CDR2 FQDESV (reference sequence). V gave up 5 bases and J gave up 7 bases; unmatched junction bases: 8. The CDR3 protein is CASSLSPDREQYF. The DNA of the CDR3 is TGTGCCAGCAGCCTGTCTCCGGACAGGGAGCAGTACTTC.

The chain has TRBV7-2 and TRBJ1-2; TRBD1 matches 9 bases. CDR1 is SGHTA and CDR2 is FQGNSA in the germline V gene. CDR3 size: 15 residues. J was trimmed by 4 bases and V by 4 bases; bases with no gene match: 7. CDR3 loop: CASSSQPQGAYGYTF. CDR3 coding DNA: TGTGCCAGCAGCTCCCAGCCACAGGGGGCCTATGGCTACACCTTC.

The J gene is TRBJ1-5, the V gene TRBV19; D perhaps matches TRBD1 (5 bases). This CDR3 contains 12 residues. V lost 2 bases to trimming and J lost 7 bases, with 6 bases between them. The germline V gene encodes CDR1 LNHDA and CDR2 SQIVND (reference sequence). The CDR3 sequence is CASSIRGQPQHF. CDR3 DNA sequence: TGTGCCAGTAGTATAAGGGGACAGCCCCAGCATTTT. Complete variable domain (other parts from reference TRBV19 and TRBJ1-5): DGGITQSPKYLFRKEGQNVTLSCEQNLNHDAMYWYRQDPGQGLRLIYYSQIVNDFQKGDIAEGYSVSREKKESFPLTVTSAQKNPTAFYLCASSIRGQPQHFGDGTRLSIL.

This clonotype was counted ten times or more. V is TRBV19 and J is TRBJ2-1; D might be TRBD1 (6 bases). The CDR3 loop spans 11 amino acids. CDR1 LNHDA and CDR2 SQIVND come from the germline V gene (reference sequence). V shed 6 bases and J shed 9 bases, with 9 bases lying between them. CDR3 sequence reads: CASRGQLEQFF. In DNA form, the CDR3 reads TGTGCCAGTAGAGGACAGCTTGAGCAGTTCTTC.

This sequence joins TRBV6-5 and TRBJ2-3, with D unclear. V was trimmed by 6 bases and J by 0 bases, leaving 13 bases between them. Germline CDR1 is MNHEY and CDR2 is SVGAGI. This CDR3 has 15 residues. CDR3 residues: CASSPAGSSTDTQYF. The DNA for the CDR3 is TGTGCCAGCAGCCCTGCCGGGTCTAGCACAGATACGCAGTATTTT.

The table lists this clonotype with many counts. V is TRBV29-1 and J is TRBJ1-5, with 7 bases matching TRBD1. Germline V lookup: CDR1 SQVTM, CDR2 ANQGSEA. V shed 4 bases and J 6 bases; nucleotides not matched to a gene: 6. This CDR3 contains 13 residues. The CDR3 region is CSVVAGGGQPQHF. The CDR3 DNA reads TGCAGCGTTGTGGCAGGGGGTGGTCAGCCCCAGCATTTT.

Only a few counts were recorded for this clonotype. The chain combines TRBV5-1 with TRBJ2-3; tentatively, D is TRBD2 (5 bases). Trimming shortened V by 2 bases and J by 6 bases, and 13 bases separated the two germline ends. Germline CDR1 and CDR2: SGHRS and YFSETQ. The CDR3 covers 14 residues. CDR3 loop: CASSFGPGSDTQYF. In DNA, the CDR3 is TGCGCCAGCAGCTTCGGTCCGGGAAGTGATACGCAGTATTTT.

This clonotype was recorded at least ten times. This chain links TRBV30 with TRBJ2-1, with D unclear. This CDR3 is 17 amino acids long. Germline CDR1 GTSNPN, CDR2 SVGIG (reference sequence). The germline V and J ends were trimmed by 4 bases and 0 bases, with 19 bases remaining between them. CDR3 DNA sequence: TGTGCCTGGATTCCAACTCCCGTAATAAGCTCCTACAATGAGCAGTTCTTC. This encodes CAWIPTPVISSYNEQFF.

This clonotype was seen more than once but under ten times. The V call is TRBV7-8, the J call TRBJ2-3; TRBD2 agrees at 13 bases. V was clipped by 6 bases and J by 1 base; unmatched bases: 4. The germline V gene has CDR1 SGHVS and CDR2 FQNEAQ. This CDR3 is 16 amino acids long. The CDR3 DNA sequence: TGTGCCAGCAGTAGACTAGCGGGGGGCGGCACAGATACGCAGTATTTT. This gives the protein CASSRLAGGGTDTQYF.

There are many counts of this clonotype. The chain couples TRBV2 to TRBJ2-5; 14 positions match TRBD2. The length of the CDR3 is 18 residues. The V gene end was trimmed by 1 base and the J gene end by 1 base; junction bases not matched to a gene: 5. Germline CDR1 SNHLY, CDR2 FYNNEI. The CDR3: CASSEEGLAGDVQETQYF. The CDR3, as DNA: TGTGCCAGCAGTGAAGAGGGACTAGCGGGGGACGTCCAAGAGACCCAGTACTTC.

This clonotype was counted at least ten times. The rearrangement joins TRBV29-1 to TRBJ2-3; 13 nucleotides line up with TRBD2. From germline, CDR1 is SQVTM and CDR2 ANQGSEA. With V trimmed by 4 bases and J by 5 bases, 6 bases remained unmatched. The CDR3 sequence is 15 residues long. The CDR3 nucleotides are TGCAGCGTTGCCGGACTAGCGGGAGTATTAGATACGCAGTATTTT. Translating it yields CSVAGLAGVLDTQYF.

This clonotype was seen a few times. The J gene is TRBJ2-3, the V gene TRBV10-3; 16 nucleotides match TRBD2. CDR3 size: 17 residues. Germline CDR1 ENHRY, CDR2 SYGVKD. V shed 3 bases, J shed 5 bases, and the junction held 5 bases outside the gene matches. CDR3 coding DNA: TGTGCCATCAGTGAAGGGACTAGCGGGGGGGCCGGAGATACGCAGTATTTT. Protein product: CAISEGTSGGAGDTQYF.

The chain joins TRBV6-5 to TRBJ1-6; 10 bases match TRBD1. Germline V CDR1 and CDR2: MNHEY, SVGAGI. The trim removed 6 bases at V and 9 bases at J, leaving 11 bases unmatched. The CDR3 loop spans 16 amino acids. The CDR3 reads CASSQEGQGYRSPLHF. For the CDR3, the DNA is TGTGCCAGCAGCCAGGAGGGACAGGGGTATCGTTCACCCCTCCACTTT.

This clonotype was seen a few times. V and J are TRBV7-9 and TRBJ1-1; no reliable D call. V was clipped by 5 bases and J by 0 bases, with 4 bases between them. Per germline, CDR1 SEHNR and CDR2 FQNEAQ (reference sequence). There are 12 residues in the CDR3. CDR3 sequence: CASSVMNTEAFF. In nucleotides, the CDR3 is TGTGCCAGCAGCGTTATGAACACTGAAGCTTTCTTT.

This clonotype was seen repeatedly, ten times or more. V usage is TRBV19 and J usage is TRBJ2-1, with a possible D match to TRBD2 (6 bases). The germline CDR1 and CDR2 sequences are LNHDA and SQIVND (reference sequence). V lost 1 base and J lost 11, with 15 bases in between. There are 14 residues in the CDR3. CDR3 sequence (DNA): TGTGCCAGTAGTATAGTAGGTAGCGGCAGAAAGCAGTTCTTC. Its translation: CASSIVGSGRKQFF.